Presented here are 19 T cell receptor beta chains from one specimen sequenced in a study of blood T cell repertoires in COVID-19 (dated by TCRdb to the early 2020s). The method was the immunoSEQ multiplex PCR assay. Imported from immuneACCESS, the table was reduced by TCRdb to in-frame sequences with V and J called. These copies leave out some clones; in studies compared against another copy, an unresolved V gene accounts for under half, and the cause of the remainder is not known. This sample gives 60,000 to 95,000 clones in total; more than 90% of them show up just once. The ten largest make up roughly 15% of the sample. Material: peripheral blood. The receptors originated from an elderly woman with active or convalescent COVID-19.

Here the CDR3 DNA reads TGTGCCAGTAGTATCCGAGGGACTTCTGAAAAACTGTTTTTT. Its translation: CASSIRGTSEKLFF. The rearrangement joins TRBV19 to TRBJ1-4, with D possibly being TRBD1 (5 bases). Germline values: CDR1 LNHDA, CDR2 SQIVND (reference sequence). Trimming removed 3 bases at V and 7 bases at J, with 12 bases between. This CDR3 spans 14 amino acids.

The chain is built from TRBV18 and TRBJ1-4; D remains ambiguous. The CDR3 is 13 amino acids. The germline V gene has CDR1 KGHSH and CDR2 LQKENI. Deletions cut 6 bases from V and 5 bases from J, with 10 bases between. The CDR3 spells CASSPNLNEKLFF. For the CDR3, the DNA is TGTGCCAGCTCGCCTAACCTCAATGAAAAACTGTTTTTT.

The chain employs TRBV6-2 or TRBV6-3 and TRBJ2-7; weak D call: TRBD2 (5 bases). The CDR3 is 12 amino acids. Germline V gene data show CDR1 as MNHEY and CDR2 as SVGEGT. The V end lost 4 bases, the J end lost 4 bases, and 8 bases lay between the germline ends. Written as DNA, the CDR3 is TGTGCCAGCAGTTTGACTACTTACGAGCAGTACTTC. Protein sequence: CASSLTTYEQYF.

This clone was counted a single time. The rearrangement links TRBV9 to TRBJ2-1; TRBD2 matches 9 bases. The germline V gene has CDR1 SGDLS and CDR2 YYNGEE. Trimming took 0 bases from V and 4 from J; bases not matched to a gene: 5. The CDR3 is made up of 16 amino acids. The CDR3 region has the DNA TGTGCCAGCAGCGTAGGAGGGCTAGCGGGGTACAATGAGCAGTTCTTC. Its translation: CASSVGGLAGYNEQFF.

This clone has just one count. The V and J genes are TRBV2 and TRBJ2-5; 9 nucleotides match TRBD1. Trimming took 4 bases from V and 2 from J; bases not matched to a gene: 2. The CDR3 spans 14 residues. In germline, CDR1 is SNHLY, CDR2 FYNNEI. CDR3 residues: CASSADRGQETQYF. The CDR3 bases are TGTGCCAGCAGTGCTGACAGGGGGCAAGAGACCCAGTACTTC.

CDR3: CAWDRGDLKAFF. CDR3 coding DNA: TGTGCCTGGGACAGGGGGGACCTGAAAGCTTTCTTT. This chain links TRBV30 with TRBJ1-1, with TRBD1 identical over 9 bases. The CDR3 extends over 12 amino acids. Germline V gene lookup returns CDR1 GTSNPN and CDR2 SVGIG (reference sequence). With V trimmed by 5 bases and J by 9 bases, 7 bases remained unmatched.

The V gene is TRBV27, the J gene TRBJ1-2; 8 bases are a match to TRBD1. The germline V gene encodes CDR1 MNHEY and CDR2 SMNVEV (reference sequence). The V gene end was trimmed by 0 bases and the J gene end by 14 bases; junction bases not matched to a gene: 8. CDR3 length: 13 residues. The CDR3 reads CASSLSAGGGFTF. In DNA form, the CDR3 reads TGTGCCAGCAGTTTATCGGCAGGGGGCGGCTTTACCTTC.

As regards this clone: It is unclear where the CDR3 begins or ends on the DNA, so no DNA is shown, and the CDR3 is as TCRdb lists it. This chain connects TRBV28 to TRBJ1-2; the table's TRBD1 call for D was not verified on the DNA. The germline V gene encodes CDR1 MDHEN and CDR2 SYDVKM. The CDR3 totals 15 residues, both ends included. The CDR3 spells CASSSSGQGNYGYTF.

This CDR3 reads CASSPVGTSDGELFF. CDR3 in DNA: TGTGCCAGCAGCCCTGTCGGGACTAGTGACGGGGAGCTGTTTTTT. V gene TRBV7-9 combines with J gene TRBJ2-2; 8 bases are shared with TRBD2. Germline V gene sequence: CDR1 SEHNR, CDR2 FQNEAQ (reference sequence). Trimming removed 5 bases from V and 7 bases from J; junction bases left unmatched: 9. This CDR3 comprises 15 residues.

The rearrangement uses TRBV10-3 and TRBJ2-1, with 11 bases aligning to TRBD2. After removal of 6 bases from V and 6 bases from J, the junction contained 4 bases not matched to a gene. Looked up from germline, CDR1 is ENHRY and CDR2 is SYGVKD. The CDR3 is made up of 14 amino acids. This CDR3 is CAISRSGGANEQFF. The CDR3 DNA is TGTGCCATCAGCCGTAGCGGGGGGGCCAATGAGCAGTTCTTC.

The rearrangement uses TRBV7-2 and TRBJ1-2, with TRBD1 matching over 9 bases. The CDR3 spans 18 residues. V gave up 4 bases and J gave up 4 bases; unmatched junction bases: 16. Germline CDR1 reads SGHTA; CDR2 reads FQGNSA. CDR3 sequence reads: CASSSQSGTGKVGYGYTF. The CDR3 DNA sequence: TGTGCCAGCAGCTCACAATCCGGGACAGGGAAGGTGGGCTATGGCTACACCTTC.

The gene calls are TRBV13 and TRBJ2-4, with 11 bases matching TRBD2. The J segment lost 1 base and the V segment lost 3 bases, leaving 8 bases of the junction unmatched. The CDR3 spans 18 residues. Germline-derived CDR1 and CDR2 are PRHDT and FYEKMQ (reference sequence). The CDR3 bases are TGTGCCAGCAGCTTCACTAGCGGGAGTTTGTGGGCCAAAAACATTCAGTACTTC. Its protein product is CASSFTSGSLWAKNIQYF.

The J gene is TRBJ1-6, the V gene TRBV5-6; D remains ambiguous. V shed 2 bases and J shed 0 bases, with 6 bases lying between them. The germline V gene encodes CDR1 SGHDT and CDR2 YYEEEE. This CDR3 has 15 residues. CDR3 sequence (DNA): TGTGCCAGCAGCTTTCGAGACTCCTATAATTCACCCCTCCACTTT. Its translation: CASSFRDSYNSPLHF. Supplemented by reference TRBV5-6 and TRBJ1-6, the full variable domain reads DAGVTQSPTHLIKTRGQQVTLRCSPKSGHDTVSWYQQALGQGPQFIFQYYEEEERQRGNFPDRFSGHQFPNYSSELNVNALLLGDSALYLCASSFRDSYNSPLHFGNGTRLTVT.

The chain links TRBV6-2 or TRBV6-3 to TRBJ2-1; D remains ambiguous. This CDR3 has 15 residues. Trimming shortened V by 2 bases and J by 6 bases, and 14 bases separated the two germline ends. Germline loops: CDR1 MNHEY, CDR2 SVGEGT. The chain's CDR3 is CASSYEPPPGNEQFF. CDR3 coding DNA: TGTGCCAGCAGTTACGAACCCCCGCCCGGCAATGAGCAGTTCTTC.

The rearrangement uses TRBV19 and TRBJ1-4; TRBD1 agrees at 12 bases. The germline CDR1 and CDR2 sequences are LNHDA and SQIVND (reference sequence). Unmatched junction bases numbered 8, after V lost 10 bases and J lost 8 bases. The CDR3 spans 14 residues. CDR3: CATRSGQGAEKLFF. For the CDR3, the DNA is TGTGCCACAAGGTCGGGACAGGGGGCGGAAAAACTGTTTTTT.

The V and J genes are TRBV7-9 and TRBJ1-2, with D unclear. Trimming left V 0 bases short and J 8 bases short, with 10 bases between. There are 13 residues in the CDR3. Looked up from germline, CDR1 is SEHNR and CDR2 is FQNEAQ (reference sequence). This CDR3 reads CASSLAESGGYTF. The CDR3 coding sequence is TGTGCCAGCAGCTTAGCAGAGTCAGGCGGCTACACCTTC.

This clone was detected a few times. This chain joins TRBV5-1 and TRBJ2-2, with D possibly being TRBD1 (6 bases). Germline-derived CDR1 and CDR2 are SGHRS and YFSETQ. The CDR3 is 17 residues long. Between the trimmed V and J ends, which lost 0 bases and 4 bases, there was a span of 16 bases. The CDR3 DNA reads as TGCGCCAGCAGCTTGGAATCCCAGGGGCGAGGCACCGGGGAGCTGTTTTTT. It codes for CASSLESQGRGTGELFF.

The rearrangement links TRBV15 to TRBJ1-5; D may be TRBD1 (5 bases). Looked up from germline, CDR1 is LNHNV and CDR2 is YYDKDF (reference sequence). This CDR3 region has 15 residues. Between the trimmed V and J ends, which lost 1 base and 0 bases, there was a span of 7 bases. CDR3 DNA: TGTGCCACCAGCAGAGTCAGGGTTAGCAATCAGCCCCAGCATTTT. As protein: CATSRVRVSNQPQHF.

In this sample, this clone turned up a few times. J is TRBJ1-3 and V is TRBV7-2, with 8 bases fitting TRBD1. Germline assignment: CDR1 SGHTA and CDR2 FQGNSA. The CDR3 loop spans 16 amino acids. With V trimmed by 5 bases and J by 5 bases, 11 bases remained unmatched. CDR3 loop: CASSDGQGGNRNTIYF. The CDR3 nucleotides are TGTGCCAGCAGCGACGGACAGGGAGGTAACCGAAACACCATATATTTT.